This TCR beta chain was identified in a study of blood T cell repertoires in COVID-19. Study-wide context: Collection of acute and convalescent COVID-19 samples took place in the United States, Italy and Spain.

This CDR3 region has 14 residues. CDR1 is LNHDA and CDR2 is SQIVND in the germline V gene (reference sequence). Trimming cost V 5 bases and J 6 bases; bases outside gene matches: 8. Each participant's cohort was designated according to participant-reported clinical history. The assay was immunoSEQ multiplex PCR, and TCRdb's table has in-frame clones only and misses some. Among a few hundred thousand clones listed, about 88% were seen once. This sequence originates from a woman younger than 35 who had recovered from COVID-19. The chain recombines TRBV19 with TRBJ1-1; 8 bases match TRBD1. The sample comprised PBMCs or T cells enriched from blood (not recorded which). The CDR3 coding sequence is TGTGCCAGTAGTTCGACAGGGGTATCGGCTGAAGCTTTCTTT. This codes for CASSSTGVSAEAFF.